These T cell receptor beta chains were read from a single sample in a study of T-cell reconstitution after alpha-beta-depleted transplantation in children. TCRdb re-called the PCR reads with MiXCR, one entry per CDR3 protein. The sample records about 500,000 distinct CDR3 sequences, roughly 33% being singletons. Specimen: PBMCs from the stem cell graft donor, collected from the stem cell graft. Every receptor here comes from a human donor who donated a stem cell graft to a child with aplastic anemia. Each CDR3 is given with its conserved first and last residue. Each record gives: J gene, V gene, D gene, clone size, CDR3 protein, CDR3 DNA. The D gene is left open where the match is weak. Clone size, where shown, is once, few, many, or a class for clones that have expanded.

TRBJ2-7 | TRBV27 | TRBD2 | . | CASSWGGSYEQYF | TGTGCCAGCAGTTGGGGGGGAAGTTACGAGCAGTACTTC
TRBJ1-3 | TRBV7-2 | . | few | CASSLTSADGNTIYF | TGTGCCAGCAGCTTAACGTCCGCAGACGGAAACACCATATATTTT
TRBJ2-1 | TRBV6-5 | . | few | CASTRAGEQFF | TGTGCCAGCACCCGGGCGGGGGAGCAGTTCTTC
TRBJ2-5 | TRBV3-1 | . | . | CASSQEVPRTARETQYF | TGTGCCAGCAGCCAGGAGGTTCCTAGGACTGCTCGGGAGACCCAGTACTTC
TRBJ2-1 | TRBV30 | . | . | CAWSPQYNEQFF | TGTGCCTGGAGTCCCCAGTACAATGAGCAGTTCTTC
TRBJ2-1 | TRBV6-1 | TRBD1 | many | CASTRTGYRNEQFF | TGTGCCAGCACCAGGACAGGGTATCGCAATGAGCAGTTCTTC
TRBJ2-1 | TRBV18 | TRBD1 | few | CASSPQGVYNEQFF | TGTGCCAGCTCTCCCCAGGGGGTCTACAATGAGCAGTTCTTC
TRBJ2-7 | TRBV5-1 | . | . | CASSYAGGDYEQYF | TGCGCCAGCAGCTATGCTGGCGGAGACTACGAGCAGTACTTC
TRBJ1-6 | TRBV20-1 | . | . | CSAQRQSNWSPLHF | TGCAGTGCTCAAAGACAGAGCAATTGGTCACCCCTCCACTTT
TRBJ2-6 | TRBV5-1 | . | . | CASSSPLSGANVLTF | TGCGCCAGCAGCAGTCCCCTTTCTGGGGCCAACGTCCTGACTTTC
TRBJ2-2 | TRBV6-5 | . | . | CASSYSRGTGELFF | TGTGCCAGCAGTTACTCGCGGGGCACCGGGGAGCTGTTTTTT
TRBJ2-7 | TRBV7-9 | . | few | CASSLGGTYEQYF | TGTGCCAGCAGCTTAGGAGGGACCTACGAGCAGTACTTC
TRBJ2-7 | TRBV15 | . | . | CATSRDKGGVLEQYF | TGTGCCACCAGCAGAGATAAGGGGGGGGTCCTCGAGCAGTACTTC
TRBJ1-2 | TRBV9 | . | once | CASSVGVSGYTF | TGTGCCAGCAGCGTAGGAGTAAGTGGCTACACCTTC
TRBJ2-7 | TRBV4-2 | . | few | CASSQSPGLTYEQYF | TGTGCCAGCAGCCAGTCTCCGGGCTTAACCTACGAGCAGTACTTC
TRBJ1-2 | TRBV4-3 | TRBD1 | . | CASSQLSGQGGGYTF | TGCGCCAGCAGCCAGTTGTCCGGACAGGGAGGCGGCTACACCTTC